This T cell receptor (beta chain) was obtained from a study of post-analysis software for immune sequencing data. Built from TCR beta cDNA, the libraries had unique molecular identifiers in them. MiXCR, applied by TCRdb to the PCR reads, yields one record per CDR3 protein. The repertoire holds about 770,000 distinct CDR3 sequences, with about 45% as singletons. The table lists this clonotype with a few counts. This TCR was recovered from a girl aged 10-17 years with multiple sclerosis. The source material was blood.

CDR3 coding DNA: TGTGCCAGCAGTGAATACCGAGGACAGAGGGTGTCAGAGACCCAGTACTTC. It encodes CASSEYRGQRVSETQYF. The chain joins TRBV25-1 to TRBJ2-5; tentatively, D is TRBD1 (6 bases). Trimming pared 0 bases from V and 4 bases from J, leaving 18 bases between. Germline V CDR1 and CDR2: MGHDK, SYGVNS. The CDR3 has 17 amino acids.